This T cell receptor beta chain originates from a study of identifying expanded T cells in peripheral blood (dated by TCRdb to the late 2010s). Concerning the study at large: Technical replicates were generated by sequencing separate aliquots of the same genomic DNA pool, with four replicates compared pairwise.

TCRbeta CDR3 regions were profiled with the immunoSEQ Assay using bias-controlled multiplex PCR amplification of genomic DNA. The published analysis was carried out like this. To quantify the absolute abundance of each unique TCRbeta CDR3 region, the sequences were collapsed and filtered. Differential abundance was assessed using a binomial (Fisher-equivalent) model and a beta-binomial model in which time-dependent variance fitted from healthy donors was added. Clones with fewer than 5 combined templates were removed, and differential abundance was called for clones with a Benjamini-Hochberg FDR below 0.01. Using the form v = (b*log(k)+a)^2, the beta-binomial variance was modeled as a function of the total template count across the two samples. TCRdb re-hosts the immuneACCESS table, in-frame sequences only. Its copies lack some clones; in the studies checked, an unresolved V gene accounts for under half of them, and the cause for the rest is not known. V, J and clone size derive from that table, while D and trimming were established from the DNA sequence. For this sample there are about 74,000 clones; 84% appear just once. The ten largest clones add up to approximately 18% of the sample.

V and J are truncated by 0 bases and 5 bases respectively, leaving an intervening sequence of 8 bases. CDR1 and CDR2 (SGHTA, FQGTGA) derive from the germline V gene. Including the terminal cysteine and phenylalanine, the CDR3 comprises 14 residues. Only the CDR3 part of the read is kept: 42 bases, read in frame from the first base. Concerning this clone itself: No antigen is known for it. One base away there is no much larger clone; base qualities are not given.

No immune events such as infections were documented for the healthy donors during the collection period. To calibrate time-dependent variance in a beta-binomial model of T-cell clone differential abundance, blood repertoires from healthy donors were used as a training cohort. The training cohort was composed of roughly 10 healthy donors, 3 female and 7 male. An age range of roughly 29 to 65 years, with an average of about 45 years, was recorded for the donors. Whole blood from each healthy donor was obtained from a commercial supplier and was collected at three time points two to three weeks apart. Genomic DNA was extracted from unsorted whole blood for immunosequencing. On the study overall, not on this receptor specifically: Across all healthy-donor time intervals, the beta-binomial model significantly lowered both the number of clones called differentially abundant and the false-positive rate. The authors expected that biological variance in healthy repertoires might rise further over much longer intervals, such as months to years. Variance in clone template counts between approximately two-week samples significantly increased with total template count across all healthy donors. Around 1.2 differentially abundant clones were flagged by the binomial model between technical replicates, whereas about 16 and 19 were flagged over approximately two weeks and four weeks, respectively.

This sequence originates from a person between 18 and 75 years old in good health. Sequencing was performed on blood. This chain joins TRBV7-3 to TRBJ2-1; there is no confident call for the D gene. CDR3 reads: CASSLTGYDNEQFF. In nucleotides, the sequence is TGTGCCAGCAGCTTAACCGGCTACGACAATGAGCAGTTCTTC.